Below are 25 T cell receptor beta chains sequenced from a single sample in a study of Ad26.COV2.S vaccination and SARS-CoV-2 variants. Clones were sequenced by immunoSEQ multiplex PCR, and TCRdb holds only the in-frame ones, with some missing. The sample records about 350,000 clones, about 91% being singletons. The starting material was peripheral blood, obtained after recovery from COVID-19. The receptors were sampled from a human donor who had recovered from COVID-19.

This chain uses TRBV5-4 with TRBJ2-1, with TRBD2 as a possible D gene (5 bases). Trimming stripped 0 bases from V and 9 bases from J, with 10 bases between. The CDR3 length is 13 residues. The germline V gene encodes CDR1 SGHNT and CDR2 YYREEE (reference sequence). The chain's CDR3 is CASSLAPEGEQFF. In nucleotides, the CDR3 is TGTGCCAGCAGCTTGGCCCCCGAGGGTGAGCAGTTCTTC.

The chain links TRBV25-1 to TRBJ2-2, with 8 bases matching TRBD1. CDR3 length equals 16 residues. With V trimmed by 4 bases and J by 1 base, 5 bases remained unmatched. CDR1 and CDR2 (germline): MGHDK, SYGVNS. The CDR3 here is CASSGFGQGNTGELFF. In DNA, the CDR3 is TGTGCCAGCAGTGGGTTTGGACAGGGGAACACCGGGGAGCTGTTTTTT.

This chain uses TRBV4-1 with TRBJ2-7, with 8 bases fitting TRBD1. The germline gives CDR1 MGHRA, CDR2 YSYEKL. The CDR3 has 14 residues. V shed 0 bases, J shed 8 bases, and the junction held 6 bases outside the gene matches. The CDR3 nucleotides read TGCGCCAGCAGCCAAGAAGCCAGGGGGCGCCAGCAGTACTTC. This sequence encodes CASSQEARGRQQYF.

The chain combines TRBV10-2 with TRBJ2-2; perhaps D is TRBD1 or TRBD2 (6 bases each). The germline V and J ends were trimmed by 8 bases and 3 bases, with 13 bases remaining between them. This CDR3 region has 14 residues. In germline, CDR1 is WSHSY, CDR2 SAAADI. DNA for the CDR3: TGCGCCAGCCGGGGGACATTGGACACCGGGGAGCTGTTTTTT. It is translated as CASRGTLDTGELFF.

The chain carries TRBV4-3 and TRBJ2-7; D unclear. Germline V CDR1 and CDR2: LGHNA, YSLEER. V lost 1 base and J 1 base, leaving 5 bases between the germline ends. There are 13 residues in the CDR3. As DNA, the CDR3 is TGCGCCAGCAGCCAAGGGGTATCCTACGAGCAGTACTTC. The encoded protein is CASSQGVSYEQYF.

The sample holds one count of this clone. The chain employs TRBV6-5 and TRBJ1-1; D unclear. This CDR3 is built from 12 residues. Trimming shortened V by 6 bases and J by 5 bases, and 10 bases separated the two germline ends. Germline loops: CDR1 MNHEY, CDR2 SVGAGI. The DNA for the CDR3 is TGTGCCAGCAGAAGCAGAAATACTGAAGCTTTCTTT. It is translated as CASRSRNTEAFF.

The V gene is TRBV19, the J gene TRBJ1-1; D is unresolved. CDR1 and CDR2 from the germline V gene are LNHDA and SQIVND (reference sequence). This CDR3 comprises 12 residues. Trimming took 2 bases from V and 4 from J, leaving 5 bases between them. CDR3 in amino acids: CASSIQSTEAFF. The CDR3 DNA is TGTGCCAGTAGTATACAGAGCACTGAAGCTTTCTTT.

The J gene is TRBJ2-3, the V gene TRBV5-1; TRBD2 is a possible D gene (6 bases). V was shortened by 3 bases and J by 1 base, with 12 bases between the two germline ends. CDR3 length: 15 amino acids. Germline-derived CDR1 and CDR2 are SGHRS and YFSETQ. Here the CDR3 reads CASSSGTPGTDTQYF. For the CDR3, the DNA is TGCGCCAGCAGCTCCGGGACTCCCGGCACAGATACGCAGTATTTT. Based on the CDR3 plus reference TRBV5-1 and TRBJ2-3, the full variable domain is KAGVTQTPRYLIKTRGQQVTLSCSPISGHRSVSWYQQTPGQGLQFLFEYFSETQRNKGNFPGRFSGRQFSNSRSEMNVSTLELGDSALYLCASSSGTPGTDTQYFGPGTRLTVL.

This chain uses TRBV6-2 or TRBV6-3 with TRBJ2-3, with D possibly being TRBD1 (5 bases). The V gene's germline CDR1 is MNHEY and CDR2 SVGEGT. The V end was cut by 4 bases, the J end by 2 bases, with 16 bases between. The length of the CDR3 is 16 residues. CDR3 DNA sequence: TGTGCCAGCAGTTTAGTCCAGGGCGCACCCACAGATACGCAGTATTTT. It codes for CASSLVQGAPTDTQYF.

This chain links TRBV7-8 with TRBJ1-5, with TRBD1 matching 10 bases. V shed 2 bases, J shed 6 bases, and the junction held 7 bases outside the gene matches. CDR1 and CDR2 from the germline V gene are SGHVS and FQNEAQ. This CDR3 spans 16 amino acids. CDR3 sequence reads: CASSLRRQGAGQPQHF. The CDR3 coding sequence is TGTGCCAGCAGCTTAAGGCGACAGGGGGCTGGTCAGCCCCAGCATTTT.

V is TRBV15 and J is TRBJ2-1; D call uncertain. The germline gives CDR1 LNHNV, CDR2 YYDKDF (reference sequence). V was pared by 5 bases and J by 9 bases, with 8 bases between. The CDR3 length is 11 residues. This CDR3 reads CATSGGREQFF. For the CDR3, the DNA is TGTGCCACCAGCGGTGGTCGTGAGCAGTTCTTC.

In this sample, this clone turned up once. This sequence joins TRBV5-6 and TRBJ1-2; D not resolved. The V end lost 0 bases, the J end lost 4 bases, and 10 bases lay between the germline ends. Germline V gene sequence: CDR1 SGHDT, CDR2 YYEEEE. The CDR3 consists of 14 residues. CDR3 amino acids: CASSLEQLPYGYTF. The CDR3 coding sequence is TGTGCCAGCAGCTTGGAACAGCTACCCTATGGCTACACCTTC.

The rearrangement uses TRBV27 and TRBJ2-2; possibly TRBD1 or TRBD2 for D (6 bases each). Germline V gives CDR1 MNHEY, CDR2 SMNVEV (reference sequence). V lost 7 bases, J lost 5 bases, and 17 bases lay in between. The CDR3 is 15 residues long. CDR3 DNA: TGTGCCAGCATGAATTATGGGGGGCAAACCGGGGAGCTGTTTTTT. Translation gives CASMNYGGQTGELFF.

The J gene is TRBJ1-4, the V gene TRBV19; D gene uncertain. This CDR3 comprises 16 residues. The V end was cut by 3 bases, the J end by 0 bases, with 11 bases between. The germline CDR1 and CDR2 sequences are LNHDA and SQIVND (reference sequence). The CDR3 DNA is TGTGCCAGTAGTATGGGATGGAGTACAACTAATGAAAAACTGTTTTTT. It is translated as CASSMGWSTTNEKLFF.

This chain links TRBV29-1 with TRBJ2-2; weak D call: TRBD1 (5 bases). Germline values: CDR1 SQVTM, CDR2 ANQGSEA. The CDR3 length is 13 residues. Trimming left V 5 bases short and J 6 bases short, with 13 bases between. The CDR3 DNA follows: TGCAGCGTTAGGGGATGGGGATCCGGGGAGCTGTTTTTT. Protein: CSVRGWGSGELFF.

This chain uses TRBV6-6 with TRBJ1-2, with a possible D match to TRBD1 (6 bases). This CDR3 spans 13 amino acids. Deletions cut 6 bases from V and 3 bases from J, with 11 bases between. Per the germline V gene, CDR1 is MNHNY and CDR2 is SVGAGI (reference sequence). The CDR3 region has the DNA TGTGCCAGCAGCGATCAGGGGCACTATGGCTACACCTTC. Its protein is CASSDQGHYGYTF.

The chain employs TRBV9 and TRBJ1-4; D gene ambiguous. Germline values: CDR1 SGDLS, CDR2 YYNGEE. Between the trimmed V and J ends, which lost 0 bases and 7 bases, there was a span of 7 bases. The CDR3 runs 13 residues. Here the CDR3 DNA reads TGTGCCAGCAGCGTAGACCTCGGTGAAAAACTGTTTTTT. It is translated as CASSVDLGEKLFF.

DNA of the CDR3: TGTGCCAGCAGCGCCACCACAAAATATGGCTACACCTTC. This codes for CASSATTKYGYTF. This chain connects TRBV7-2 to TRBJ1-2; D unresolved. With 5 bases removed from V and 5 bases from J, the gap between germline ends came to 12 bases. This CDR3 is 13 amino acids long. CDR1 SGHTA and CDR2 FQGNSA come from the germline V gene.

V is TRBV3-1 (or the pseudogene TRBV3-2) and J is TRBJ2-7; TRBD1 agrees at 11 bases. V was pared by 5 bases and J by 7 bases, with 7 bases of the junction left unmatched. The CDR3 spans 14 residues. Germline V gene sequence: CDR1 LGHDT, CDR2 YNNKEL (reference sequence). In nucleotides, the CDR3 is TGTGCCAGCAGCTCCGGACAGGGGGCGAGAGAGCAGTACTTC. Translated: CASSSGQGAREQYF.

The chain couples TRBV4-1 to TRBJ1-2; D ambiguous. The CDR3 has 13 amino acids. Trimming left V 0 bases short and J 6 bases short, with 8 bases between. Germline-derived CDR1 and CDR2 are MGHRA and YSYEKL. CDR3 nucleotide sequence: TGCGCCAGCAGCCAAGACGGCGGGGATGGCTACACCTTC. The encoded protein is CASSQDGGDGYTF.

With respect to this clone: The identical CDR3 is also encoded by other nucleotide sequences in the sample. The V and J genes are TRBV19 and TRBJ2-5, with 9 bases matching TRBD1. The length of the CDR3 is 14 residues. The V segment lost 3 bases and the J segment 5 bases; nucleotides outside the gene matches: 4. Germline V gives CDR1 LNHDA, CDR2 SQIVND (reference sequence). The CDR3 sequence is CASSIGQGRETQYF. Written as DNA, the CDR3 is TGTGCCAGTAGTATTGGACAGGGGAGGGAGACCCAGTACTTC. Based on the CDR3 plus reference TRBV19 and TRBJ2-5, the full variable domain is DGGITQSPKYLFRKEGQNVTLSCEQNLNHDAMYWYRQDPGQGLRLIYYSQIVNDFQKGDIAEGYSVSREKKESFPLTVTSAQKNPTAFYLCASSIGQGRETQYFGPGTRLLVL.

This sequence joins TRBV18 and TRBJ2-7; TRBD1 matches 8 bases. V lost 0 bases to trimming and J lost 4 bases; unmatched junction nucleotides: 14. CDR1 and CDR2 (germline): KGHSH, LQKENI. The CDR3 is 18 amino acids. The CDR3 DNA is TGTGCCAGCTCACCACCCGGTTGGACAGGGCCGCGAGAATACGAGCAGTACTTC. This sequence encodes CASSPPGWTGPREYEQYF.

Turning to this clone: The sample has other DNA sequences that encode this CDR3 too. The rearrangement joins TRBV18 to TRBJ2-3, with D maybe TRBD2 (5 bases). CDR3 size: 13 residues. Germline V lookup: CDR1 KGHSH, CDR2 LQKENI. V lost 6 bases, J lost 1 base, and 8 bases lay in between. The CDR3 loop reads CASSPGGTDTQYF. DNA of the CDR3: TGTGCCAGCTCCCCCGGGGGCACAGATACGCAGTATTTT.

The chain links TRBV6-2 or TRBV6-3 to TRBJ1-1; possibly TRBD1 for D (6 bases). Germline lookup yields CDR1 MNHEY and CDR2 SVGEGT. The V end lost 0 bases, the J end lost 1 base, and 15 bases lay between the germline ends. This CDR3 has 17 residues. The CDR3, as DNA: TGTGCCAGCAGTTACTCAAGCTCCTACAGGGAGAACACTGAAGCTTTCTTT. Protein product: CASSYSSSYRENTEAFF.

This chain joins TRBV18 and TRBJ1-2; 8 bases agree with TRBD1. From germline, CDR1 is KGHSH and CDR2 LQKENI. The CDR3 is 15 residues long. Losses at the gene ends were 5 bases for V and 0 bases for J; bases not matched to a gene: 5. In DNA, the CDR3 is TGTGCCAGCTCAACGACAGGGGCCTCTAACTATGGCTACACCTTC. Its translation is CASSTTGASNYGYTF.